The TCR beta chain under discussion was sequenced for a study of CXCR3-negative and CXCR3-positive naive CD8 T cells. About the study: Sequencing gave 140 million or so TRB reads overall, about 1.5 +/- 0.3 million per library. Study observations and caveats: Higher TRB CDR3 hydrophobicity marked CXCR3-positive naive cells relative to CXCR3-negative naive cells. Naive subsets did not differ in surface CD5, and TRB CDR3 properties served to infer TCR strength. Diversity proved comparably high across both naive subsets and much lower in memory CD8+ cells.

Judged by frequency, this clonotype is medium-sized (0.01 to 0.1%). What it recognizes is unknown. The TRB cDNA libraries were prepared by 5' RACE with UMI labels. TCRdb re-called the 5' RACE reads, yielding one record per CDR3 amino acid sequence without DNA. Reported are thousands of distinct CDR3 sequences; the ten largest clones contain 1.5% to 2.5%. Germline CDR1 and CDR2: MGHRA and YSYEKL. This CDR3 is 14 amino acids long. This sequence originates from a human donor in good health. Some clones in this sample may be carry-over from other donors' samples. The sample consisted of naive CXCR3+ CD8+ T cells from blood. Subset given: CD45RO-CCR7+CD27+CD95- naive CD8+ T cells expressing CXCR3 (TNR3+). The chain recombines TRBV4-1 with TRBJ2-2; TCRdb outputs TRBD1, but without DNA this stays unchecked. CDR3 sequence reads: CASSSRPDTGELFF.